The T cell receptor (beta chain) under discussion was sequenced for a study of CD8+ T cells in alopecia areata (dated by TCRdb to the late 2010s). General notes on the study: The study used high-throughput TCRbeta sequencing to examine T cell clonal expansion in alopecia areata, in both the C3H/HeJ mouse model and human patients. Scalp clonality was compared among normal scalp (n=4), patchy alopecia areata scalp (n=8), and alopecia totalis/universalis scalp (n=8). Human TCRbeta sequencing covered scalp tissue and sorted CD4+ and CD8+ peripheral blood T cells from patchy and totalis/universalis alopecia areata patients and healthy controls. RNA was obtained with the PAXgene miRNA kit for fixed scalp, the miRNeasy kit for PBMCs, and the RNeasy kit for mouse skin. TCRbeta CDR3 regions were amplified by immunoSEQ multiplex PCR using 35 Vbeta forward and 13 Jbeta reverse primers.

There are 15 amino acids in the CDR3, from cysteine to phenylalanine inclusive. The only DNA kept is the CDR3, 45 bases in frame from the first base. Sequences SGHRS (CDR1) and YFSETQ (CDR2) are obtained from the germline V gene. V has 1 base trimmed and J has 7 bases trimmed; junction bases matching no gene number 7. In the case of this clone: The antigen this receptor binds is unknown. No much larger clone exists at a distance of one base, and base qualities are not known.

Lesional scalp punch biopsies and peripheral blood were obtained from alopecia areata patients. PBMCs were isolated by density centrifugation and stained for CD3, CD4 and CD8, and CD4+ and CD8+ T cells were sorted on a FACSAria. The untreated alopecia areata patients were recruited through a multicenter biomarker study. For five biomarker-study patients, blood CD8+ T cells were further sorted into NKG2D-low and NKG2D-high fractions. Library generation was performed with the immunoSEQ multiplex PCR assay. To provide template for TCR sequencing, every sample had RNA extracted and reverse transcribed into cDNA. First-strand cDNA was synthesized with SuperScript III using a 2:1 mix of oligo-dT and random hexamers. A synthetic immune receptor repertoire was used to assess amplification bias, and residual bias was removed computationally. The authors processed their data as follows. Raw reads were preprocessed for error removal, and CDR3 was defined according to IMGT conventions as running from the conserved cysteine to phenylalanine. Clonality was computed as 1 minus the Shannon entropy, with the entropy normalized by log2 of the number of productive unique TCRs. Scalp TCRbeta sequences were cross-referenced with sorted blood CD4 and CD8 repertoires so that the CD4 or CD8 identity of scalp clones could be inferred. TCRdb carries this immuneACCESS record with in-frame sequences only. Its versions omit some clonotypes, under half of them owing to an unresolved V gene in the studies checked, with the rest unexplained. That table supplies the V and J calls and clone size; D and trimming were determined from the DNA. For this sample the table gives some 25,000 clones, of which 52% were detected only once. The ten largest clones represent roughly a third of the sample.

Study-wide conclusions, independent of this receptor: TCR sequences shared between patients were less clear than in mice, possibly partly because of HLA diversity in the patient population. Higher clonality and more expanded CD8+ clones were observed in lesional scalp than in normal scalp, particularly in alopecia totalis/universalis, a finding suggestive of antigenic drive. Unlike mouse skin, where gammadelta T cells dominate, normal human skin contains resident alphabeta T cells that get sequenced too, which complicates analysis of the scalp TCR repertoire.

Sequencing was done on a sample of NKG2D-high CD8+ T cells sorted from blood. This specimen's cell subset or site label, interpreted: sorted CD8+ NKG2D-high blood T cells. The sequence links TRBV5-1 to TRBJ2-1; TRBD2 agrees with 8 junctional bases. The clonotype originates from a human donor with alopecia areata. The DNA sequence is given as TGCGCCAGCAGCTTGTGGCGGGAGGCCTGGAATGAGCAGTTCTTC. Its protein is CASSLWREAWNEQFF.